The T cell receptor (beta chain) described here comes from a study of human T cells and chemical hapten exposure. In the study overall: Patch tests applied 0.01% DPC to the upper back, read at 6 days.

The CDR3 loop spans 18 amino acids. The V gene end was trimmed by 0 bases and the J gene end by 3 bases; junction bases not matched to a gene: 10. Germline V gives CDR1 LGHNA, CDR2 YSLEER. As for time point: pre-sensitization, week 0. Sample treatment: therapeutic diphenylcyclopropenone sensitization with weekly scalp DPC. This clonotype was picked up a small number of times. Attachment of unique molecular identifiers to individual cDNA molecules was performed in the library. Per the authors' pipeline: A per-sample median of about 100,000 TCRs was observed, with counts ranging from roughly 20,000 to 700,000. MiXCR, run by TCRdb on the RACE reads, gives a single entry per CDR3 protein. The V and J calls shown here were made by TCRdb, not taken from the authors' results. The table records around 180,000 distinct CDR3 sequences, almost 30% of them present only once.

This specimen was whole blood, taken in connection with sensitization to the hapten diphenylcyclopropenone (DPC). This chain links TRBV4-3 with TRBJ2-3; 9 bases align to TRBD2. The clonotype comes from a woman aged 25 to 45 with alopecia areata. Some clones in this sample may be carry-over from other donors' samples. CDR3 sequence: CASSQEALGGGATDTQYF. The CDR3 DNA follows: TGCGCCAGCAGCCAAGAGGCTCTAGGCGGGGGGGCGACAGATACGCAGTATTTT.